This T cell receptor beta chain comes out of a study of beta chain features in type 1 diabetes. V dropped 1 base and J dropped 4 bases, with 18 bases sitting between them. The CDR3 loop spans 16 amino acids. CDR1 SGHRS and CDR2 YFSETQ come from the germline V gene. With respect to this clone: Its specificity is unknown.

General study findings and limits: Among patients, naive, central memory and Treg TCRB repertoires appeared more similar than among healthy donors. For Type 1 diabetes patients, all four CD4+ subsets carried TCRB CDR3s that were moderately but significantly shorter.

Expressed TCRB transcripts got sequenced, as all isolated RNA was reverse transcribed. TCRdb's copy holds only in-frame clones and misses some; the assay was immunoSEQ multiplex PCR. The sample yields approximately 600,000 clones, 9.5% to 15% seen once. The rearrangement joins TRBV5-1 to TRBJ2-7; D gene unclear. This receptor was identified in a man younger than 45 with type 1 diabetes. The sample taken for sequencing was naive CD4+ T cells from blood. CDR3 coding DNA: TGCGCCAGCAGCTTGAGTGACCGGAGCATCGGATACGAGCAGTACTTC. It codes for CASSLSDRSIGYEQYF.